These 22 T cell receptor beta chains were all obtained from the same sample, sequenced in a study of cytomegalovirus exposure and HLA in healthy donors. PCR was performed using 60 Vbeta and 13 Jbeta primers. Generated by immunoSEQ multiplex PCR, the TCRdb table keeps only in-frame clones and is missing some. The table shows around 150,000 clones, with roughly 80% occurring only once. The sequenced material came from PBMCs. Receptor source: a woman aged 40 to 50 in good health and CMV-seronegative.

The chain combines TRBV4-1 with TRBJ2-1; D might be TRBD1 (5 bases). V was cut by 3 bases and J by 6 bases, with 9 bases left in between. Germline V lookup: CDR1 MGHRA, CDR2 YSYEKL. This CDR3 contains 13 residues. The CDR3 protein is CASSQIRGNEQFF. DNA for the CDR3: TGCGCCAGCAGCCAGATAAGGGGCAATGAGCAGTTCTTC.

This clone was observed a few times. The V gene is TRBV10-3, the J gene TRBJ2-7; 7 bases are a match to TRBD1. This CDR3 spans 13 amino acids. After removal of 9 bases from V and 5 bases from J, the junction contained 10 bases not matched to a gene. Germline assignment: CDR1 ENHRY and CDR2 SYGVKD. Here the CDR3 reads CAILRQGINEQYF. The CDR3, as DNA: TGTGCCATTCTCCGACAGGGCATCAACGAGCAGTACTTC.

V usage is TRBV14 and J usage is TRBJ2-7, with D uncertain. This CDR3 contains 13 residues. Trimming cost V 2 bases and J 3 bases, with 8 bases left between them. Per the germline V gene, CDR1 is SGHDN and CDR2 is FVKESK. This CDR3 reads CASSQTDSYEQYF. The CDR3 coding sequence is TGTGCCAGCAGCCAAACTGATAGCTACGAGCAGTACTTC.

This chain uses TRBV10-3 with TRBJ2-5, with TRBD2 matching 7 bases. The CDR3 spans 15 residues. Trimming removed 6 bases from V and 5 bases from J; junction bases left unmatched: 12. CDR1 and CDR2 (germline): ENHRY, SYGVKD. CDR3 protein: CAIRNPGGRGETQYF. CDR3 in DNA: TGTGCCATCAGAAATCCTGGCGGGAGAGGTGAGACCCAGTACTTC.

This chain joins TRBV19 and TRBJ2-3; D not resolved. CDR1 and CDR2 (germline): LNHDA, SQIVND (reference sequence). This CDR3 is built from 12 residues. V was cut by 4 bases and J by 2 bases, with 4 bases left in between. The CDR3 coding sequence is TGTGCCAGTAGTAGGCCCACAGATACGCAGTATTTT. Protein sequence: CASSRPTDTQYF.

In its sample, this clone was seen a few times. CDR3 bases: TGTGCCAGCAGCGTTCGACAGGAAAAAGGACTAGCGGGGACCTCTGGGGCCAACGTCCTGACTTTC. Translated, it gives CASSVRQEKGLAGTSGANVLTF. This sequence joins TRBV9 and TRBJ2-6, with TRBD2 identical over 12 bases. Germline-derived CDR1 and CDR2 are SGDLS and YYNGEE. The J segment lost 0 bases and the V segment lost 2 bases, leaving 15 bases of the junction unmatched. CDR3 length equals 22 residues.

The chain uses TRBV19 and TRBJ2-5, with D perhaps TRBD2 (6 bases). The ends were cut back, 4 bases at V and 6 bases at J, with 12 bases in the middle. Germline V lookup: CDR1 LNHDA, CDR2 SQIVND (reference sequence). This CDR3 contains 13 residues. CDR3 in amino acids: CASSRGERQTQYF. The CDR3 nucleotides read TGTGCCAGTAGTAGGGGGGAGAGGCAGACCCAGTACTTC.

V is TRBV5-1 and J is TRBJ2-7; D ambiguous. V was cut by 0 bases and J by 3 bases, with 10 bases left in between. CDR1 is SGHRS and CDR2 is YFSETQ in the germline V gene. The CDR3 covers 14 residues. CDR3 in DNA: TGCGCCAGCAGCTTGGCCTCGGAGAACTACGAGCAGTACTTC. Translation gives CASSLASENYEQYF.

This clone has just one count. A junction end diverges from the germline sequence, so it may reflect a read error. The V gene is TRBV28, the J gene TRBJ2-4, with D possibly matching TRBD1 (6 bases). Germline values: CDR1 MDHEN, CDR2 SYDVKM. The CDR3 has 19 amino acids. CDR3 nucleotide sequence: TGTGCCAGCAGTTTTAAGACAGGCTCGGCCCCTCTAGCCAAAAACAGTCAGTACTTC. It codes for CASSFKTGSAPLAKNSQYF.

The chain employs TRBV7-9 and TRBJ2-1, with 9 bases that match TRBD1. V dropped 4 bases and J dropped 1; count of bases not matched to a gene: 5. The germline V gene encodes CDR1 SEHNR and CDR2 FQNEAQ (reference sequence). The length of the CDR3 is 16 residues. CDR3 protein: CASSSETGGSYNEQFF. The CDR3 DNA reads as TGTGCCAGCAGCTCCGAGACAGGGGGATCCTACAATGAGCAGTTCTTC. Full variable domain (missing parts from reference TRBV7-9 and TRBJ2-1): DTGVSQNPRHKITKRGQNVTFRCDPISEHNRLYWYRQTLGQGPEFLTYFQNEAQLEKSRLLSDRFSAERPKGSFSTLEIQRTEQGDSAMYLCASSSETGGSYNEQFFGPGTRLTVL.

V and J are TRBV4-1 and TRBJ2-1; TRBD2 might be the D (6 bases). Trimming pared 0 bases from V and 5 bases from J, leaving 17 bases between. CDR1 and CDR2 (germline): MGHRA, YSYEKL. The CDR3 runs to 17 residues. DNA for the CDR3: TGCGCCAGCAGCCAAGAAAAGAAGGTTAGCGGAAACAATGAGCAGTTCTTC. This gives the protein CASSQEKKVSGNNEQFF.

The chain combines TRBV7-9 with TRBJ2-1; 14 positions agree with TRBD2. Trimming took 4 bases from V and 13 from J; bases not matched to a gene: 9. The germline CDR1 and CDR2 sequences are SEHNR and FQNEAQ (reference sequence). The CDR3 covers 15 residues. The CDR3 DNA reads TGTGCCAGCAGCTCTTTAAAGACTAGCGGGAGGGTACAGTTCTTC. Translation: CASSSLKTSGRVQFF.

To note about this clone: In the same sample, other DNA sequences code for this CDR3. The V gene is TRBV5-1, the J gene TRBJ1-1; D might be TRBD1 (5 bases). V was shortened by 0 bases and J by 5 bases, with 14 bases between the two germline ends. CDR1 and CDR2 from the germline V gene are SGHRS and YFSETQ. This CDR3 contains 15 residues. The CDR3 DNA is TGCGCCAGCAGCTTGGGGCAGGGAGGTGGAACTGAAGCTTTCTTT. Its translation: CASSLGQGGGTEAFF.

The CDR3: CASSMADYSNQPQHF. CDR3 DNA sequence: TGTGCCAGTAGTATGGCCGATTATAGCAATCAGCCCCAGCATTTT. The chain employs TRBV19 and TRBJ1-5; D remains ambiguous. This CDR3 is 15 amino acids long. Trimming removed 3 bases from V and 0 bases from J, with 9 bases in between. Per germline, CDR1 LNHDA and CDR2 SQIVND (reference sequence).

The CDR3 nucleotides are TGTGCCAGCAGCTCCCGGGGTATAGAGGGTGGAGAGACCCAGTACTTC. The encoded protein is CASSSRGIEGGETQYF. V usage is TRBV4-2 and J usage is TRBJ2-5, with D possibly TRBD2 on 5 matching bases. The germline CDR1 and CDR2 sequences are LGHNA and YNFKEQ. Trimming removed 5 bases at V and 4 bases at J, with 20 bases between. CDR3 size: 16 residues.

The chain employs TRBV11-2 and TRBJ1-1; possibly TRBD1 for D (5 bases). This CDR3 is built from 19 residues. The V end was cut by 1 base, the J end by 0 bases, with 21 bases between. Germline V gene data show CDR1 as SGHAT and CDR2 as FQNNGV. CDR3 sequence: CASSLVSPDSPYMNTEAFF. Here the CDR3 DNA reads TGTGCCAGCAGCTTAGTGTCCCCTGACAGTCCCTACATGAACACTGAAGCTTTCTTT.

The J gene is TRBJ1-4, the V gene TRBV6-1; 8 bases are shared with TRBD1. With V trimmed by 3 bases and J by 8 bases, 14 bases remained unmatched. The CDR3 is made up of 17 amino acids. The germline CDR1 and CDR2 sequences are MNHNS and SASEGT. CDR3 coding DNA: TGTGCCAGCAGTGACGCCCTCATGGACAGGGATGGGGAAAAACTGTTTTTT. This gives the protein CASSDALMDRDGEKLFF.

The rearrangement joins TRBV25-1 to TRBJ2-7; maybe TRBD2 (5 bases). The V gene's germline CDR1 is MGHDK and CDR2 SYGVNS. CDR3 length: 13 residues. The germline V and J ends were trimmed by 3 bases and 3 bases, with 9 bases remaining between them. CDR3 residues: CASSDWGDYEQYF. The CDR3, as DNA: TGTGCCAGCAGTGACTGGGGAGACTACGAGCAGTACTTC.

The V call is TRBV15, the J call TRBJ2-7; TRBD2 matches at 12 bases. The CDR3 runs 18 residues. Germline V gene sequence: CDR1 LNHNV, CDR2 YYDKDF (reference sequence). Losses at the gene ends were 0 bases for V and 2 bases for J; bases not matched to a gene: 8. The CDR3: CATSRESSGRAAAYEQYF. The DNA for the CDR3 is TGTGCCACCAGCAGAGAATCTAGCGGGAGGGCCGCGGCCTACGAGCAGTACTTC.

The table lists this clone with a count of one. The rearrangement joins TRBV20-1 to TRBJ2-7, with a tentative D call TRBD2 (6 bases). The CDR3 extends over 10 amino acids. V lost 3 bases to trimming and J lost 6 bases, with 6 bases between them. The V gene's germline CDR1 is DFQATT and CDR2 SNEGSKA (reference sequence). The CDR3 DNA is TGCAGTGCTAGTAGCGGCGAGCAGTACTTC. It is translated as CSASSGEQYF.

The chain joins TRBV4-1 to TRBJ1-5; perhaps TRBD1 as D (5 bases). The CDR3 length is 13 residues. The germline CDR1 and CDR2 sequences are MGHRA and YSYEKL. V was pared by 1 base and J by 7 bases, with 8 bases between. DNA of the CDR3: TGCGCCAGCAGCCAAGTTCAGGGCCAGCCCCAGCATTTT. Its protein is CASSQVQGQPQHF.

The chain recombines TRBV4-1 with TRBJ2-1; D is possibly TRBD1 (6 bases). Trimming removed 4 bases from V and 4 bases from J, with 11 bases in between. Per germline, CDR1 MGHRA and CDR2 YSYEKL. This CDR3 spans 14 amino acids. Here the CDR3 reads CASSRPDSYNEQFF. The DNA of the CDR3 is TGCGCCAGCAGCCGACCGGACAGTTACAATGAGCAGTTCTTC.